This TCR beta chain comes out of a study of blood T cell repertoires in COVID-19. Study at large: The United States, Italy and Spain supplied acute and convalescent COVID-19 samples. Sample material is recorded as cDNA or gDNA derived from T cells, B-cell-depleted T cells, or PBMCs.

As processed by the authors: For nucleated cells, counts were estimated from reference gene primer amplification. Method: immunoSEQ multiplex PCR; TCRdb's copy keeps in-frame clones and lacks some. The V and J calls and clone size were taken over from that table, and D and trimming were inferred from the DNA. The data contain some 80,000 clones, roughly 90% of them singletons. This clone was recorded only once. The germline gives CDR1 MNHEY, CDR2 SVGEGT. This CDR3 is 14 amino acids long. Trimming cost V 4 bases and J 2 bases; bases outside gene matches: 2. One Seattle source followed patients from active infection through their disease course.

The chain carries TRBV6-2 or TRBV6-3 and TRBJ2-1; 7 nucleotides line up with TRBD1. Sample: peripheral blood. This receptor was identified in a man over 45 with COVID-19, enrolled during active disease. CDR3 in DNA: TGTGCCAGCAGTTCTCAGGGGGCCTACAATGAGCAGTTCTTC. Translation gives CASSSQGAYNEQFF.